The present entry profiles one T cell receptor (beta chain) with its context. Authors' data handling: Amplification of reference gene primers provided the estimated nucleated cell counts. Sequencing was performed with immunoSEQ multiplex PCR; in TCRdb, only in-frame clones are kept and a portion is missing. V, J and clone size reflect that table, while D and trimming were determined from the DNA. The data contain 100,000 to 150,000 clones, roughly 83% of them singletons. This specimen comes from a study of blood T cell repertoires in COVID-19. Across the whole study: The cDNA or gDNA used as material had been derived from T cells, B-cell-depleted T cells, or PBMCs.

Trimming removed 8 bases from V and 5 bases from J, with 17 bases in between. CDR1 ENHRY and CDR2 SYGVKD come from the germline V gene. CDR3 length: 14 residues. V and J are TRBV10-3 and TRBJ2-3; D is perhaps TRBD2 (6 bases). Sequences were obtained from peripheral blood. This TCR was recovered from a human donor in a cohort sampled during active COVID-19. The CDR3 region is CAISETLGGDTQYF. The CDR3 bases are TGTGCCATCTCGGAGACGCTGGGGGGAGATACGCAGTATTTT.